The entry below describes one T cell receptor beta chain. Its specificity is unknown. Clones were sequenced by immunoSEQ multiplex PCR, and TCRdb holds only the in-frame ones, with some missing. This table holds 110,000 to 150,000 clones, 70% to 80% found once. This sample was taken from a study of cytotoxic CD8 clonotypes in ibrutinib-treated CLL. On the study more broadly: Among the samples, the mean was roughly 260,000 productive templates and 85,000 to 100,000 productive rearrangements. Study-level points and caveats: Clonality grew at ibrutinib response; at progression, it decreased back toward baseline. There were differences in sampling times between sustained-remission and progressing patients.

CDR3 length: 15 residues. V was clipped by 5 bases and J by 0 bases; unmatched bases: 4. The germline gives CDR1 SGHVS, CDR2 FQNEAQ. The TCR was taken from a human donor with chronic lymphocytic leukemia. Specimen: PBMCs, collected after 12 months of ibrutinib treatment. This chain joins TRBV7-8 and TRBJ2-5, with TRBD1 identical over 9 bases. The CDR3 reads CASSTGQGYQETQYF. The CDR3 DNA reads as TGTGCCAGCAGCACCGGACAGGGGTACCAAGAGACCCAGTACTTC.